The rows below give T cell receptor beta chains drawn from one sample of a study of T cells in Graves' hyperthyroidism and ophthalmopathy. TCRdb independently ran MiXCR on the multiplex PCR reads; one entry per CDR3 protein. This sample yields around 280,000 distinct CDR3 sequences, of which approximately 13% are seen a single time; roughly 7.9% belongs to the top ten. The sample comprised blood. Receptors were obtained from a woman in her thirties or forties with Graves' hyperthyroidism. Each CDR3 is given with its conserved first and last residue. Each record gives: clone size, D gene, J gene, V gene, CDR3 protein, CDR3 DNA. D genes are given only for firm matches. Rows may omit the clone size; those that give it use once, few, many or a size class.

size: many; D: -; J: TRBJ1-5; V: TRBV24-1; CDR3: CAAGGTYSNQPQHF; DNA: TGTGCCGCCGGAGGCACCTATAGCAATCAGCCCCAGCATTTT
size: many; D: -; J: TRBJ1-5; V: TRBV7-7; CDR3: CASRLRQSNQPQHF; DNA: TGTGCTAGCAGGCTGAGACAGAGCAATCAGCCCCAGCATTTT
size: many; D: -; J: TRBJ2-7; V: TRBV28; CDR3: CASRVVHEQYF; DNA: TGTGCCAGCAGAGTTGTCCACGAGCAGTACTTC
size: -; D: TRBD2; J: TRBJ2-1; V: TRBV18; CDR3: CASSPRAGVNEQFF; DNA: TGTGCCAGCTCACCACGGGCGGGAGTGAATGAGCAGTTCTTC
size: many; D: TRBD2; J: TRBJ2-3; V: TRBV20-1; CDR3: CSARDQRASGSVGDTQYF; DNA: TGCAGTGCTAGAGATCAGCGTGCTAGCGGTTCAGTGGGAGATACGCAGTATTTT
size: -; D: TRBD2; J: TRBJ2-5; V: TRBV20-1; CDR3: CSARDRLAGTQYF; DNA: TGCAGTGCTAGAGATCGGCTAGCGGGGACCCAGTACTTC
size: many; D: -; J: TRBJ2-3; V: TRBV30; CDR3: CAWSVGDTQYF; DNA: TGTGCCTGGAGTGTCGGAGATACGCAGTATTTT
size: few; D: TRBD2; J: TRBJ2-5; V: TRBV4-1; CDR3: CASSHGASGRAEGETQYF; DNA: TGCGCCAGCAGCCACGGGGCTAGCGGGAGGGCCGAAGGAGAGACCCAGTACTTC
size: -; D: -; J: TRBJ2-7; V: TRBV13; CDR3: CASSPLLSEQYF; DNA: TGTGCCAGCAGCCCGTTATTGAGCGAGCAGTACTTC
size: many; D: -; J: TRBJ2-7; V: TRBV11-2; CDR3: CASSRSSVFSYEQYF; DNA: TGTGCCAGCAGCCGTTCATCCGTCTTCTCCTACGAGCAGTACTTC
size: few; D: -; J: TRBJ1-1; V: TRBV6-1; CDR3: CASSPTGEQAFF; DNA: TGTGCCAGCAGTCCGACGGGAGAGCAAGCTTTCTTT
size: many; D: -; J: TRBJ1-1; V: TRBV30; CDR3: CAWSVQDGGEAFF; DNA: TGTGCCTGGAGTGTCCAGGACGGGGGTGAAGCTTTCTTT
size: many; D: -; J: TRBJ2-7; V: TRBV4-1; CDR3: CASSPVGSYEQYF; DNA: TGCGCCAGCAGTCCCGTCGGCTCCTACGAGCAGTACTTC
size: many; D: TRBD1; J: TRBJ2-7; V: TRBV7-2; CDR3: CASSSRTGARGGYEQYF; DNA: TGTGCCAGCAGCTCAAGGACAGGGGCCCGGGGTGGCTACGAGCAGTACTTC
size: many; D: -; J: TRBJ2-7; V: TRBV10-3; CDR3: CAINPGLYNEQYF; DNA: TGTGCCATCAACCCGGGACTTTACAACGAGCAGTACTTC
size: many; D: -; J: TRBJ2-7; V: TRBV28; CDR3: CASRGTGEGHEQYF; DNA: TGTGCCAGCAGGGGAACAGGGGAGGGGCACGAGCAGTACTTC
size: many; D: TRBD2; J: TRBJ2-7; V: TRBV20-1; CDR3: CSAPQRATSGRGQYF; DNA: TGCAGTGCTCCTCAGAGGGCTACTAGCGGGAGAGGGCAGTACTTC
size: many; D: -; J: TRBJ2-7; V: TRBV28; CDR3: CASAPGSSYEQYF; DNA: TGTGCCAGTGCCCCGGGGAGCTCCTACGAGCAGTACTTC
size: many; D: TRBD2; J: TRBJ2-1; V: TRBV4-2; CDR3: CASSRTSGSRNEQFF; DNA: TGTGCCAGCAGCCGAACTAGCGGGAGTCGCAATGAGCAGTTCTTC
size: many; D: -; J: TRBJ1-6; V: TRBV12-3/TRBV12-4; CDR3: CASSLEGRGPLHF; DNA: TGTGCCAGCAGTTTAGAGGGGAGGGGGCCCCTCCACTTT
size: many; D: -; J: TRBJ2-7; V: TRBV6-1; CDR3: CASSEGGVLTYEQYF; DNA: TGTGCCAGCAGTGAAGGGGGGGTATTGACCTACGAGCAGTACTTC
size: -; D: -; J: TRBJ1-1; V: TRBV27; CDR3: CASSGRGPLFTEAFF; DNA: TGTGCCAGCAGTGGACGGGGTCCACTGTTCACTGAAGCTTTCTTT
size: -; D: TRBD1; J: TRBJ2-7; V: TRBV7-2; CDR3: CASSPPGQERLEQYF; DNA: TGTGCCAGCAGCCCACCGGGACAGGAAAGGTTGGAGCAGTACTTC
size: -; D: TRBD2; J: TRBJ2-1; V: TRBV5-1; CDR3: CASSFGASGRGNEQFF; DNA: TGCGCCAGCAGCTTCGGGGCTAGCGGGAGGGGCAATGAGCAGTTCTTC
size: -; D: -; J: TRBJ2-5; V: TRBV29-1; CDR3: CSVVIQETQYF; DNA: TGCAGCGTTGTCATACAAGAGACCCAGTACTTC
size: -; D: TRBD1; J: TRBJ2-7; V: TRBV12-3/TRBV12-4; CDR3: CASGGTGGLYEQYF; DNA: TGTGCCAGCGGTGGGACAGGGGGCCTCTACGAGCAGTACTTC
size: few; D: -; J: TRBJ2-2; V: TRBV7-9; CDR3: CASSTGPRGTGELFF; DNA: TGTGCCAGCAGCACCGGGCCCCGGGGCACCGGGGAGCTGTTTTTT